A selection of T cell receptor beta chains follows, all from one sample in a study of blood T cell repertoires in COVID-19. Assay: immunoSEQ multiplex PCR; the TCRdb copy retains only in-frame clones and omits some. The sample lists 250,000 to 350,000 clones, around 90% occurring once. Input material: peripheral blood. The receptors shown here come from a woman between 50 and 59 years old who had recovered from COVID-19. CDR3s include the opening cysteine and the closing phenylalanine or tryptophan. Fields, in order: V gene, D gene, clone size, J gene, CDR3 DNA, CDR3 protein. A D gene is named only where the DNA matches it firmly. Only part of the rows carry a size: once, few, many, or a class if the clone is expanded.

>TRBV20-1|NA|NA|TRBJ1-1
TGCAGTGCTAGTAAGGGGCCGGACACTGAAGCTTTCTTT
CSASKGPDTEAFF
>TRBV4-3|TRBD2|NA|TRBJ2-7
TGCGCCAGCAGCCAAGATGAAACTAGCGGGAGCTACGAGCAGTACTTC
CASSQDETSGSYEQYF
>TRBV18|TRBD2|NA|TRBJ2-7
TGTGCCAGCTCACCATCAAGCGGGGGCTCCTACGAGCAGTACTTC
CASSPSSGGSYEQYF
>TRBV19|NA|NA|TRBJ2-4
TGTGCCAGTAGTGCACAGGGTTTTCCAAACATTCAGTACTTC
CASSAQGFPNIQYF
>TRBV30|NA|NA|TRBJ2-7
TGTGCCTGGAGTGGGGACTCGGCTTACGAGCAGTACTTC
CAWSGDSAYEQYF
>TRBV11-2|TRBD1|NA|TRBJ1-2
TGTGCCAGCAGCCCCGTGACAGGGGGTTCTCAGGGCTACACCTTC
CASSPVTGGSQGYTF
>TRBV4-1|TRBD1|NA|TRBJ1-1
TGCGCCAGCAGCCGCCGAGGACAGGGGAGGAGCACTGAAGCTTTCTTT
CASSRRGQGRSTEAFF
>TRBV12-3/TRBV12-4|NA|NA|TRBJ1-1
TGTGCCAGCAGTTTTGGGGCGAACACTGAAGCTTTCTTT
CASSFGANTEAFF
>TRBV29-1|TRBD1|NA|TRBJ2-7
TGCAGCGCCAAACAGGGGTCCGACGAGCAGTACTTC
CSAKQGSDEQYF
>TRBV13|TRBD1|NA|TRBJ2-7
TGTGCCAGCACCAACGCAGGACAGGGGAGCTACGAGCAGTACTTC
CASTNAGQGSYEQYF
>TRBV27|NA|NA|TRBJ2-7
TGTGCCAGCAGTTTATCGGCTAGCGTGGAGCTAGGGTACGAGCAGTACTTC
CASSLSASVELGYEQYF
>TRBV6-5|TRBD2|NA|TRBJ2-1
TGTGCCAGCAGAAATCTAGCGGAAGAGCAGTTCTTC
CASRNLAEEQFF
>TRBV9|TRBD2|NA|TRBJ2-3
TGTGCCAGCAGCCGTAGCGGGGGGGCAGAAGATACGCAGTATTTT
CASSRSGGAEDTQYF
>TRBV12-5|NA|NA|TRBJ1-1
TGTGCTAGTGGCAGGGGTACTGAAGCTTTCTTT
CASGRGTEAFF
>TRBV19|TRBD2|NA|TRBJ2-1
TGTGCCAGTAGTATGAATCCGGGAGGCCTACGTAATGAGCAGTTCTTC
CASSMNPGGLRNEQFF
>TRBV24-1|TRBD2|NA|TRBJ2-3
TGTGCCACCAGCCTGGGCGGGGGGTTAACAGATACGCAGTATTTT
CATSLGGGLTDTQYF
>TRBV6-4|TRBD2|NA|TRBJ2-1
TGTGCCAGCAGTGCAAGCGGGAGTTGGTACAATGAGCAGTTCTTC
CASSASGSWYNEQFF
>TRBV18|TRBD1|NA|TRBJ1-6
TGTGCCAGCTCAGCTACCCGGACAGGCGGCGGAAATAATTCACCCCTCCACTTT
CASSATRTGGGNNSPLHF
>TRBV2|TRBD2|NA|TRBJ2-1
TGTGCCAGCAGTAACAGCGGGAGGGCCTTCAATGAGCAGTTCTTC
CASSNSGRAFNEQFF
>TRBV29-1|NA|few|TRBJ2-1
TGCAGCGTTACTACGAGCTCCTACAATGAGCAGTTCTTC
CSVTTSSYNEQFF
>TRBV18|NA|NA|TRBJ1-5
TGTGCCAGCTCACCAGGACAGAGCAATCAGCCCCAGCATTTT
CASSPGQSNQPQHF
>TRBV11-2|TRBD2|NA|TRBJ2-1
TGTGCCAGCAGCTTCGGGTCGGGGGGGGTCTTTTACAATGAGCAGTTCTTC
CASSFGSGGVFYNEQFF
>TRBV28|TRBD1|once|TRBJ2-1
TGTGCCAGCTCGACAGGGGGCAATGAGCAGTTCTTC
CASSTGGNEQFF
>TRBV30|TRBD2|NA|TRBJ2-1
TGTGCCTGGAGTGGGGCCGGGAGGGGCTCCTACAATGAGCAGTTCTTC
CAWSGAGRGSYNEQFF
>TRBV9|NA|once|TRBJ1-1
TGTGCCAGCAGCGTAGCTGCGGGGCGAACTGAAGCTTTCTTT
CASSVAAGRTEAFF
>TRBV7-9|TRBD2|NA|TRBJ2-7
TGTGCCAGCAGCTTAGCGAAGGGACTAGCGGGAGGAAGCTCCTACGAGCAGTACTTC
CASSLAKGLAGGSSYEQYF
>TRBV9|NA|many|TRBJ2-1
TGTGCCAGCAGCGTAGAACTCCGGTCCTACAATGAGCAGTTCTTC
CASSVELRSYNEQFF
>TRBV24-1|NA|NA|TRBJ2-5
TGTGCCACCAGTGACCCCCGGGACTACCAAGAGACCCAGTACTTC
CATSDPRDYQETQYF
>TRBV5-1|TRBD2|NA|TRBJ2-2
TGCGCCAGCAGCTCGAAGCGGGGGAACACCGGGGAGCTGTTTTTT
CASSSKRGNTGELFF
>TRBV29-1|NA|NA|TRBJ2-5
TGCAGCGTCGCTTCGGGAGAGACCCAGTACTTC
CSVASGETQYF
>TRBV19|NA|NA|TRBJ2-3
TGTGCCAGTAGTATGAGTGGGGTCAGGGGCACAGATACGCAGTATTTT
CASSMSGVRGTDTQYF
>TRBV27|NA|NA|TRBJ1-1
TGTGCCAGCAGTTTAGAAGGGGTGTTGGGCACTGAAGCTTTCTTT
CASSLEGVLGTEAFF
>TRBV5-4|TRBD1|NA|TRBJ2-7
TGTGCCAGCAGCCACCGGACAGGGTCCTACGAGCAGTACTTC
CASSHRTGSYEQYF
>TRBV18|NA|NA|TRBJ1-4
TGTGCCAGCTCATCTGGCGGGGAGCTTCATAATGAAAAACTGTTTTTT
CASSSGGELHNEKLFF
>TRBV19|NA|once|TRBJ1-2
TGTGCCAGTAGTATTGGGAGAGGCTACACCTTC
CASSIGRGYTF
>TRBV2|TRBD2|NA|TRBJ2-3
TGTGCCAGCAGGGGACTAGCGGGGGATCTAGATACGCAGTATTTT
CASRGLAGDLDTQYF
>TRBV15|NA|NA|TRBJ2-5
TGTGCCACCAGCAGCCTAGGGACCCAGTACTTC
CATSSLGTQYF
>TRBV5-1|NA|NA|TRBJ2-1
TGCGCCAGCAGCTTGGAGGTGGGGGGGCTGGGCAATGAGCAGTTCTTC
CASSLEVGGLGNEQFF
>TRBV2|NA|once|TRBJ1-1
TGTGCCAGCAGTGGCAGAGGACGGACAGCGAACACTGAAGCTTTCTTT
CASSGRGRTANTEAFF
>TRBV2|TRBD1|NA|TRBJ1-4
TGTGCCAGCAGTCTCCTGGGACAGACTAATGAAAAACTGTTTTTT
CASSLLGQTNEKLFF
>TRBV19|NA|NA|TRBJ2-6
TGTGCCAGTAGTAAAGGGGCCGGACAGTGGACAGGGGCCAACGTCCTGACTTTC
CASSKGAGQWTGANVLTF
>TRBV30|NA|NA|TRBJ2-7
TGTGCCTGGAGTGTCGGCGGGGTAGAGCAGTACTTC
CAWSVGGVEQYF
>TRBV7-2|TRBD1|NA|TRBJ1-2
TGTGCCAGCAGCTTAGGGACAGGGCGGGTCTATGGCTACACCTTC
CASSLGTGRVYGYTF
>TRBV5-1|NA|NA|TRBJ2-7
TGCGCCAGCAGCCCCAGAGGGTTACAGGGAACCTACGAGCAGTACTTC
CASSPRGLQGTYEQYF
>TRBV5-4|NA|NA|TRBJ1-1
TGTGCCAGCAGCCCGGGGGGCAGCACTGAAGCTTTCTTT
CASSPGGSTEAFF
>TRBV10-3|NA|NA|TRBJ2-7
TGTGCCATCAGCAAGGGGAATCACGAGCAGTACTTC
CAISKGNHEQYF
>TRBV28|TRBD1|few|TRBJ1-2
TGTGCCAGCAGTCCCCAGGGGGGATACTATGGCTACACCTTC
CASSPQGGYYGYTF
>TRBV28|TRBD1|NA|TRBJ2-2
TGTGCCAGCACTCTTACAGGGGTCACCGGGGAGCTGTTTTTT
CASTLTGVTGELFF
>TRBV6-6|NA|NA|TRBJ2-3
TGTGCCAGCACCCGAGGGAGCACAGATACGCAGTATTTT
CASTRGSTDTQYF
>TRBV9|NA|few|TRBJ2-3
TGTGCCAGCAGCGTAGCTGGGGGGGGCTTCTCAGATACGCAGTATTTT
CASSVAGGGFSDTQYF
>TRBV6-5|TRBD2|NA|TRBJ2-1
TGTGCCAGCAGAACTAGCGGGAGTGGGGTAAATGAGCAGTTCTTC
CASRTSGSGVNEQFF
>TRBV4-2|TRBD2|NA|TRBJ2-2
TGTGCCAGCAGCCAGAGGACTAGTGCCGGGGAGCTGTTTTTT
CASSQRTSAGELFF
>TRBV19|TRBD2|NA|TRBJ2-7
TGTGCCAGTAGTCTGACGGGGGGGCCTTACGAGCAGTACTTC
CASSLTGGPYEQYF
>TRBV7-2|NA|NA|TRBJ1-1
TGTGCCAGCAGCTTAAATCGGGTTCCAGCCCGGGGGGCGAACACTGAAGCTTTCTTT
CASSLNRVPARGANTEAFF
>TRBV19|NA|few|TRBJ1-4
TGTGCCAGTAGCCGCTACGGGACAACCTCAACTAATGAAAAACTGTTTTTT
CASSRYGTTSTNEKLFF
>TRBV19|TRBD2|few|TRBJ2-3
TGTGCCAGTAGTACCGGGACTAGCGGGGGGGCAGATACGCAGTATTTT
CASSTGTSGGADTQYF
>TRBV4-3|TRBD1|NA|TRBJ1-2
TGCGCCAGCAGCCAAGGGAAGGGGGCGCCAGGCGGAAACTATGGCTACACCTTC
CASSQGKGAPGGNYGYTF
>TRBV6-2/TRBV6-3|TRBD2|NA|TRBJ2-5
TGTGCCAGCAGTTACCTTATGGGGGGGACAGAGACCCAGTACTTC
CASSYLMGGTETQYF
>TRBV5-1|TRBD1|NA|TRBJ1-2
TGCGCCAGCAGCGAGGACAGGGCTAACTATGGCTACACCTTC
CASSEDRANYGYTF